This T cell receptor (beta chain) originates from a study of cytomegalovirus exposure and HLA in healthy donors. Study results and caveats: Later analysis associated a missense DCLRE1C variant with TCR beta V- and J-gene trimming. The authors later found HLA-associated TCR beta chains more clonally expanded than equally common others. Confirmation in vitro established that a few CMV-associated chains were specific for CMV antigens.

J was trimmed by 10 bases and V by 7 bases; bases with no gene match: 12. Germline V gene lookup returns CDR1 MDHEN and CDR2 SYDVKM. The CDR3 length is 14 residues. In the case of this clone: The antigen is not known.

The study ran its PCR with 60 Vbeta and 13 Jbeta primers. Method: immunoSEQ multiplex PCR; TCRdb's copy keeps in-frame clones and lacks some. The sample carries 130,000 or so clones, around three quarters recorded once. The clonotype comes from a man aged 30-40 years in good health and CMV-seronegative. The chain combines TRBV28 with TRBJ1-2; 10 positions agree with TRBD1. The sequenced sample consisted of PBMCs. The CDR3 loop reads CASIRQGAVLFYTF. DNA for the CDR3: TGTGCCAGCATCAGACAGGGGGCTGTTCTCTTCTACACCTTC.